The clone carrying this TCR beta chain has more than one count but fewer than ten. What it binds is not known. The data were obtained in a study of shared clonotypes between healthy human individuals. Notes on the study in general: Inspection by rarefaction showed sorted-subset sequencing to be incomplete despite large depth.

The CDR3 has 17 residues. V dropped 0 bases and J dropped 0 bases, with 13 bases sitting between them. The germline V gene has CDR1 SGHRS and CDR2 YFSETQ. TCRdb keeps only in-frame clones here, not all; method: immunoSEQ multiplex PCR. The data contain about 680,000 clones, around 72% of them singletons. The sample taken for sequencing was memory CD4+ T cells sorted from blood. Subset in this sample: CD45RA-negative fraction. The chain joins TRBV5-1 to TRBJ1-3, with D uncertain. The TCR sequence derives from a woman in her 30s in good health. CDR3 region: CASSLAATASSGNTIYF. CDR3 bases: TGCGCCAGCAGCTTGGCGGCAACTGCCTCCTCTGGAAACACCATATATTTT. The entire variable domain, with the rest obtained from reference TRBV5-1 and TRBJ1-3, is as follows: KAGVTQTPRYLIKTRGQQVTLSCSPISGHRSVSWYQQTPGQGLQFLFEYFSETQRNKGNFPGRFSGRQFSNSRSEMNVSTLELGDSALYLCASSLAATASSGNTIYFGEGSWLTVV.